The 14 T cell receptor beta chains given below trace back to one sample, sequenced in a study of T-cell memory formation after mild COVID-19. TCRdb reprocessed the 5' RACE reads with MiXCR, giving one entry per CDR3 protein. The sample yields approximately 410,000 distinct CDR3 sequences, less than 25% seen once. Sequencing was performed on PBMCs or a T cell subset sorted from them (not recorded which). These receptors originate from an adult woman who had mild COVID-19 (a few samples of this study predate the infection). Cell type and time point are not known.

This clonotype was counted a few times. V is TRBV19 and J is TRBJ2-7; tentatively, D is TRBD1 (5 bases). Germline lookup yields CDR1 LNHDA and CDR2 SQIVND (reference sequence). Trimming took 6 bases from V and 0 from J, leaving 9 bases between them. This CDR3 is built from 13 residues. DNA of the CDR3: TGTGCCAGTAGCGCTGACAGCTCCTACGAGCAGTACTTC. Encoded protein: CASSADSSYEQYF.

This clonotype has more than one count but fewer than ten. The chain recombines TRBV29-1 with TRBJ1-1; D may be TRBD1 (5 bases). Germline V gene sequence: CDR1 SQVTM, CDR2 ANQGSEA. Between the trimmed V and J ends, which lost 3 bases and 0 bases, there was a span of 8 bases. This CDR3 has 13 amino acids. CDR3 DNA: TGCAGCGTTGAGGACACGATGAACACTGAAGCTTTCTTT. Translated: CSVEDTMNTEAFF.

In its sample, this clonotype was seen many times. V is TRBV24-1 and J is TRBJ2-1; D is unclear. V lost 5 bases to trimming and J lost 7 bases, with 5 bases between them. Germline lookup yields CDR1 KGHDR and CDR2 SFDVKD. The CDR3 spans 11 residues. The CDR3 sequence is CATSAQNEQFF. The CDR3 coding sequence is TGTGCCACCAGTGCCCAAAATGAGCAGTTCTTC.

This clonotype was counted at least ten times. This chain joins TRBV29-1 and TRBJ1-1; 10 positions match TRBD1. V lost 6 bases to trimming and J lost 1 base; unmatched junction nucleotides: 5. This CDR3 has 14 residues. Germline CDR1 SQVTM, CDR2 ANQGSEA. For the CDR3, the DNA is TGCAGCGTAACGGGACAGGGGACGAACACTGAAGCTTTCTTT. The encoded protein is CSVTGQGTNTEAFF.

The chain uses TRBV6-5 and TRBJ1-2; D gene uncertain. The germline V gene has CDR1 MNHEY and CDR2 SVGAGI. CDR3 length equals 15 residues. Trimming removed 6 bases at V and 2 bases at J, with 16 bases between. Here the CDR3 reads CASRRHFSENYGYTF. The CDR3 nucleotides read TGTGCCAGCAGACGCCATTTTTCAGAGAACTATGGCTACACCTTC.

In its sample, this clonotype was seen a few times. The rearrangement links TRBV24-1 to TRBJ2-3, with D possibly being TRBD2 (7 bases). The CDR3 has 16 residues. Germline lookup yields CDR1 KGHDR and CDR2 SFDVKD. Trimming stripped 2 bases from V and 0 bases from J, with 11 bases between. DNA of the CDR3: TGTGCCACCAGTGATTCAGGGGACTATAGCACAGATACGCAGTATTTT. This encodes CATSDSGDYSTDTQYF.

The chain carries TRBV6-1 and TRBJ1-1, with D perhaps TRBD1 (5 bases). Germline V lookup: CDR1 MNHNS, CDR2 SASEGT. Trimming pared 1 base from V and 7 bases from J, leaving 10 bases between. The CDR3 is 13 residues long. CDR3 sequence (DNA): TGTGCCAGCAGTGAAGTCGTGGGGGGTGAAGCTTTCTTT. Its protein is CASSEVVGGEAFF.

The sample holds one count of this clonotype. V usage is TRBV4-3 and J usage is TRBJ1-6; D is unclear. Germline CDR1 is LGHNA and CDR2 is YSLEER. V was clipped by 0 bases and J by 9 bases, with 6 bases between them. The CDR3 has 13 amino acids. The CDR3 sequence is CASSQDTGSPLHF. The CDR3 DNA reads TGCGCCAGCAGCCAAGATACGGGTTCACCCCTCCACTTT.

The gene calls are TRBV29-1 and TRBJ2-1, with TRBD1 matching 8 bases. The germline gives CDR1 SQVTM, CDR2 ANQGSEA. This CDR3 is 13 amino acids long. Trimming took 7 bases from V and 6 from J; bases not matched to a gene: 8. DNA of the CDR3: TGCAGCGGTCAAGGACAGGGAACCAATGAGCAGTTCTTC. It yields the protein CSGQGQGTNEQFF.

This clonotype was seen only a few times. The rearrangement joins TRBV7-8 to TRBJ2-2; 8 nucleotides match TRBD2. The germline gives CDR1 SGHVS, CDR2 FQNEAQ. The V and J ends lost 5 bases and 3 bases, in that order; junction bases with no gene match: 20. The CDR3 contains 20 residues. As DNA, the CDR3 is TGTGCCAGCAGCCCCCAACCCCTTCGGGGGGGCGCTCCCCACACCGGGGAGCTGTTTTTT. As protein: CASSPQPLRGGAPHTGELFF.

This rearrangement joins TRBV30 to TRBJ1-1; D remains ambiguous. Germline CDR1 reads GTSNPN; CDR2 reads SVGIG (reference sequence). V was pared by 2 bases and J by 4 bases, with 8 bases between. The CDR3 extends over 12 amino acids. The CDR3 spells CAWSPHGTEAFF. The CDR3 DNA reads TGTGCCTGGAGTCCCCACGGCACTGAAGCTTTCTTT. The entire variable domain, with the rest obtained from reference TRBV30 and TRBJ1-1, is as follows: SQTIHQWPATLVQPVGSPLSLECTVEGTSNPNLYWYRQAAGRGLQLLFYSVGIGQISSEVPQNLSASRPQDRQFILSSKKLLLSDSGFYLCAWSPHGTEAFFGQGTRLTVV.

The chain combines TRBV5-1 with TRBJ1-1; D is possibly TRBD1 (6 bases). The CDR3 is made up of 14 amino acids. Deletions cut 4 bases from V and 7 bases from J, with 17 bases between. Germline CDR1 reads SGHRS; CDR2 reads YFSETQ. The CDR3 sequence is CASSPIQGSIEAFF. The CDR3 coding sequence is TGCGCCAGCAGCCCAATACAGGGTTCAATTGAAGCTTTCTTT.

The genes are TRBV4-1 and TRBJ2-1; 9 bases agree with TRBD1. Trimming took 3 bases from V and 7 from J; bases not matched to a gene: 4. CDR3 size: 14 residues. Germline values: CDR1 MGHRA, CDR2 YSYEKL. The CDR3 DNA follows: TGCGCCAGCAGCCACCCGACAGGGGGTAATGAGCAGTTCTTC. Translated, it gives CASSHPTGGNEQFF.

The genes are TRBV5-5 and TRBJ2-1; 9 nucleotides line up with TRBD1. Germline CDR1 and CDR2: SGHKS and YYEKEE (reference sequence). Germline trimming cut 5 bases from V and 7 bases from J; bases unmatched to any gene: 13. CDR3 length: 16 amino acids. CDR3 region: CASSSTLRDRVNEQFF. The CDR3 DNA reads TGTGCCAGCAGTTCGACCCTCCGGGACAGGGTAAATGAGCAGTTCTTC.